This T cell receptor (beta chain) was captured in a study of blood T cell repertoires in COVID-19. The assay was immunoSEQ multiplex PCR, and TCRdb's table has in-frame clones only and misses some. The sample contains hundreds of thousands of clones, about nine tenths of which appear only once. The J segment lost 5 bases and the V segment lost 4 bases, leaving 18 bases of the junction unmatched. Germline V gene data show CDR1 as SNHLY and CDR2 as FYNNEI. The CDR3 is made up of 20 amino acids. V usage is TRBV2 and J usage is TRBJ1-6; the match to TRBD1 covers 9 bases. The sequenced sample was peripheral blood. This receptor was obtained from a woman younger than 45 with active or convalescent COVID-19. DNA of the CDR3: TGTGCCAGCAGTGTCCGGGACAGGGAGGATCTCAGTCCCAATAATTCACCCCTCCACTTT. This codes for CASSVRDREDLSPNNSPLHF.